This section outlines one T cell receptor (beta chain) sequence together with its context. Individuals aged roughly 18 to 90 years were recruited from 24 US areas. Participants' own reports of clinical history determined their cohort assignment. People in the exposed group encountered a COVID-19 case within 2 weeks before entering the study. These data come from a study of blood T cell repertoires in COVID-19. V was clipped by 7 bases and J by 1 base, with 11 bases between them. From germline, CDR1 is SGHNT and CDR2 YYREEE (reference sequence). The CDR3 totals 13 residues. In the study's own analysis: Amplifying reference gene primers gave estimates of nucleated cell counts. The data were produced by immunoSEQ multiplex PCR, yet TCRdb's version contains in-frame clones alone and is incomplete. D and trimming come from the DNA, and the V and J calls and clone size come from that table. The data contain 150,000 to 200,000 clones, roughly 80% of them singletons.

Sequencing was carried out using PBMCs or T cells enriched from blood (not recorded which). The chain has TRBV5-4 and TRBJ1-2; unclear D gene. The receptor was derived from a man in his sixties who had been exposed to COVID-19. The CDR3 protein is CASGSPGNYGYTF. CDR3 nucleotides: TGTGCCAGCGGCTCCCCGGGTAACTATGGCTACACCTTC.